Included here is one T cell receptor (beta chain) sequence, with context. Participant-reported clinical history was the basis for cohort assignment. A PCR-confirmed or clinician-diagnosed COVID-19 case had contacted exposed participants within 2 weeks of entry. The sample belongs to a study of blood T cell repertoires in COVID-19. Study as a whole: The cDNA or gDNA used as material had been derived from T cells, B-cell-depleted T cells, or PBMCs.

Generated by immunoSEQ multiplex PCR, the TCRdb table keeps only in-frame clones and is missing some. The sample lists roughly 380,000 clones, around nine tenths occurring once. CDR3 size: 17 residues. Trimming cost V 5 bases and J 0 bases; bases outside gene matches: 9. The germline gives CDR1 SGHVS, CDR2 FQNEAQ. The sequence was obtained from a woman in her twenties or thirties who had been exposed to COVID-19. Sequencing was carried out using PBMCs or T cells enriched from blood (not recorded which). The chain has TRBV7-8 and TRBJ1-5; TRBD1 matches at 8 bases. The CDR3 is CASSIAGGPYSNQPQHF. The DNA for the CDR3 is TGTGCCAGCAGCATCGCAGGGGGCCCCTATAGCAATCAGCCCCAGCATTTT.